This record covers a single T cell receptor (beta chain). The sample belongs to a study of blood T cell repertoires in COVID-19. At the level of the study: Acute and convalescent COVID-19 specimens originated in the United States, Italy and Spain.

Per the germline V gene, CDR1 is SGHRS and CDR2 is YFSETQ. The CDR3 consists of 18 residues. V lost 0 bases to trimming and J lost 0 bases; unmatched junction nucleotides: 3. Assay: immunoSEQ multiplex PCR; the TCRdb copy retains only in-frame clones and omits some. The sample includes about 270,000 clones, approximately 85% seen only once; the top ten take roughly 14%. This chain uses TRBV5-1 with TRBJ2-6, with 10 bases fitting TRBD1. The sequence came from a human donor in a cohort sampled during active COVID-19. Sequencing input: peripheral blood. CDR3 sequence (DNA): TGCGCCAGCAGCTTGGCGGGGACAGGGGCCTCTGGGGCCAACGTCCTGACTTTC. Translating it yields CASSLAGTGASGANVLTF.